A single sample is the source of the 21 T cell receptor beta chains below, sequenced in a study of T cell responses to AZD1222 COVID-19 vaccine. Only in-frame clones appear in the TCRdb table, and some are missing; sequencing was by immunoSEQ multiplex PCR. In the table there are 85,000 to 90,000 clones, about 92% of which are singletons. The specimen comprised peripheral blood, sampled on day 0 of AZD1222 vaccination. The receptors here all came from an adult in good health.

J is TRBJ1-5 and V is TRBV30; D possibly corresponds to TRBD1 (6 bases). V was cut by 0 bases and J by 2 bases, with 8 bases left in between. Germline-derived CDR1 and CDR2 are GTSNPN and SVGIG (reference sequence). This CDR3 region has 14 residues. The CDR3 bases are TGTGCCTGGAGTGTACAGGGAGGCAATCAGCCCCAGCATTTT. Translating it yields CAWSVQGGNQPQHF. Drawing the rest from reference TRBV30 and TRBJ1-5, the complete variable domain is SQTIHQWPATLVQPVGSPLSLECTVEGTSNPNLYWYRQAAGRGLQLLFYSVGIGQISSEVPQNLSASRPQDRQFILSSKKLLLSDSGFYLCAWSVQGGNQPQHFGDGTRLSIL.

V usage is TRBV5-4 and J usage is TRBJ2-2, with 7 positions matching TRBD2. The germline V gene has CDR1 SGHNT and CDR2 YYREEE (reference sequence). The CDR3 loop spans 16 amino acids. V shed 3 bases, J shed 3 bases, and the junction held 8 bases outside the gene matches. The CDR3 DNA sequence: TGTGCCAGCAGCTCGTCTAGCGGAGCCGACACCGGGGAGCTGTTTTTT. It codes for CASSSSSGADTGELFF.

The CDR3 nucleotides read TGTGCCAGCAGCTTAGCGGCACCCTACGGGGAGCTGTTTTTT. It is translated as CASSLAAPYGELFF. This sequence joins TRBV7-9 and TRBJ2-2; unclear D gene. The germline CDR1 and CDR2 sequences are SEHNR and FQNEAQ (reference sequence). The CDR3 consists of 14 residues. Trimming left V 0 bases short and J 7 bases short, with 9 bases between.

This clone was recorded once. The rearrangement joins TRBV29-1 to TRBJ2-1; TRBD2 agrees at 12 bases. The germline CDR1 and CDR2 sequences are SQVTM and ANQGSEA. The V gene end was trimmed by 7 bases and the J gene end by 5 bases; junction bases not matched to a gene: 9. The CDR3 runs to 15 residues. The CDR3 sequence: CSASGRAPLNNEQFF. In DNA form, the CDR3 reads TGCAGCGCTAGCGGGAGGGCCCCGTTAAACAATGAGCAGTTCTTC.

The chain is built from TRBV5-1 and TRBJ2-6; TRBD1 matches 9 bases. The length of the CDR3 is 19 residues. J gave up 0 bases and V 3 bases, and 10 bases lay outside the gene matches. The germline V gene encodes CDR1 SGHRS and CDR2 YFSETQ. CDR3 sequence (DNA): TGCGCCAGCAGCTGGGACAGGGAAAAGATGTTCTCTGGGGCCAACGTCCTGACTTTC. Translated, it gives CASSWDREKMFSGANVLTF.

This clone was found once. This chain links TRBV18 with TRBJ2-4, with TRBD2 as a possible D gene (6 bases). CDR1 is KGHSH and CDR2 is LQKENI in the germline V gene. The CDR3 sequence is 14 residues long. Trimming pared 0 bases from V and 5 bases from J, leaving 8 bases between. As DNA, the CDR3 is TGTGCCAGCTCACCACCGGCGGGGCAAAACATTCAGTACTTC. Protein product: CASSPPAGQNIQYF. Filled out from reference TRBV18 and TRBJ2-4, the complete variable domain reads NAGVMQNPRHLVRRRGQEARLRCSPMKGHSHVYWYRQLPEEGLKFMVYLQKENIIDESGMPKERFSAEFPKEGPSILRIQQVVRGDSAAYFCASSPPAGQNIQYFGAGTRLSVL.

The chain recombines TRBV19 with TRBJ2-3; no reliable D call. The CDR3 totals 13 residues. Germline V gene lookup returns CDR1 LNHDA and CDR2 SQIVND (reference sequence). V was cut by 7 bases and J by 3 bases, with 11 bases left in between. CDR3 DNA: TGTGCCAGTAAACGAGGCAATACAGATACGCAGTATTTT. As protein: CASKRGNTDTQYF.

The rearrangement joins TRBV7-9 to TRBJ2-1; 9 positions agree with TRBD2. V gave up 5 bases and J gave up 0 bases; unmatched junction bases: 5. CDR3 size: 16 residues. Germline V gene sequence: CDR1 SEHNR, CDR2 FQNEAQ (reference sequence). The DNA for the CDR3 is TGTGCCAGCAGCCCTGGACTAGCGAGCTCCTACAATGAGCAGTTCTTC. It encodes CASSPGLASSYNEQFF.

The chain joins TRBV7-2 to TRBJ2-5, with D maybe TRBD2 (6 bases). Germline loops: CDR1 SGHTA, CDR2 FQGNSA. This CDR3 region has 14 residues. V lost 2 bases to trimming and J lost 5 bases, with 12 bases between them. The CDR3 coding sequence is TGTGCCAGCAGCTTATGGAAACGGGGGGAGACCCAGTACTTC. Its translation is CASSLWKRGETQYF.

The CDR3 region is CASSPASSTTGELFF. The CDR3 DNA sequence: TGTGCCAGCAGCCCTGCTTCAAGCACCACCGGGGAGCTGTTTTTT. This chain links TRBV3-1 (or the pseudogene TRBV3-2) with TRBJ2-2, with D uncertain. CDR1 LGHDT and CDR2 YNNKEL come from the germline V gene (reference sequence). Trimming stripped 4 bases from V and 4 bases from J, with 13 bases between. This CDR3 is 15 amino acids long.

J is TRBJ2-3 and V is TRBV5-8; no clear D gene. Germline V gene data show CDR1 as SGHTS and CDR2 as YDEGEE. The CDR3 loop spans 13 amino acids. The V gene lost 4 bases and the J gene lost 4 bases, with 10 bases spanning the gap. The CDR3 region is CASSMRSPDTQYF. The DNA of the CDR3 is TGTGCCAGCAGCATGCGAAGTCCAGATACGCAGTATTTT.

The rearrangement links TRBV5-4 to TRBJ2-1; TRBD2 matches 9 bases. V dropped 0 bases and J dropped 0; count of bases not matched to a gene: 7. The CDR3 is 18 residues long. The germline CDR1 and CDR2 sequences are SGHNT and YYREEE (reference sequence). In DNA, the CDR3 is TGTGCCAGCAGCTTGGCTGGCGGGAGGGCGCTCTCCTACAATGAGCAGTTCTTC. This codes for CASSLAGGRALSYNEQFF.

The CDR3 sequence is CAWGQRGQGSYEQYF. DNA for the CDR3: TGTGCCTGGGGTCAGAGGGGACAGGGAAGCTACGAGCAGTACTTC. The chain couples TRBV30 to TRBJ2-7, with 9 bases that match TRBD1. The germline V gene has CDR1 GTSNPN and CDR2 SVGIG (reference sequence). Unmatched junction bases numbered 11, after V lost 5 bases and J lost 3 bases. The CDR3 extends over 15 amino acids.

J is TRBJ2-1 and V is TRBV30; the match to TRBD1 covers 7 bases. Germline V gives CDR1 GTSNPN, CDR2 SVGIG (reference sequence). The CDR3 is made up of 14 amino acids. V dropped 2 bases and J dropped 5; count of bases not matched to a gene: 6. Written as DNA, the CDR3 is TGTGCCTGGAGTCCGCGACAGGGCCACAATGAGCAGTTCTTC. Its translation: CAWSPRQGHNEQFF.

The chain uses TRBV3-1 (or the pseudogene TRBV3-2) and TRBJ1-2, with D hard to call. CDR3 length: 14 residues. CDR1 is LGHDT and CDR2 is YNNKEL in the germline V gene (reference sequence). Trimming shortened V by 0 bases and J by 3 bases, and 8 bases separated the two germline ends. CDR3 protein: CASSQDQRDYGYTF. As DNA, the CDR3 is TGTGCCAGCAGCCAAGATCAAAGAGACTATGGCTACACCTTC.

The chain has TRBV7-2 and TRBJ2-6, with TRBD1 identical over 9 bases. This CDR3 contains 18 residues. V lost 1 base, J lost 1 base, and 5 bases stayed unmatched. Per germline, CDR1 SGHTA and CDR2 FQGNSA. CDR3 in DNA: TGTGCCAGCAGCTTAGTAACAGGGGGCCGTTCTGGGGCCAACGTCCTGACTTTC. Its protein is CASSLVTGGRSGANVLTF.

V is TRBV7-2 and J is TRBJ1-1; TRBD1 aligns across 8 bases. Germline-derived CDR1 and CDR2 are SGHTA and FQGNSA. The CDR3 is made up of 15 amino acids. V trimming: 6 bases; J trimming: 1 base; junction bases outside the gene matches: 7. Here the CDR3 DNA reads TGTGCCAGCAGTCCACAGGGGGGGGCGAACACTGAAGCTTTCTTT. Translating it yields CASSPQGGANTEAFF.

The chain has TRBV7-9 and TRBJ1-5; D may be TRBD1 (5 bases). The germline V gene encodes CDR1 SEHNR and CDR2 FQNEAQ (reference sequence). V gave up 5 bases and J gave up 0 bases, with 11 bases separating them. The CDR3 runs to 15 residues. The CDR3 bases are TGTGCCAGCAGCCCTCAGGGAAATAGCAATCAGCCCCAGCATTTT. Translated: CASSPQGNSNQPQHF.

For the CDR3, the DNA is TGTGCCAGTAGTAGACAGGCTAGGATGAACACTGAAGCTTTCTTT. It codes for CASSRQARMNTEAFF. The chain recombines TRBV19 with TRBJ1-1; D possibly corresponds to TRBD1 (6 bases). V lost 4 bases and J 0 bases, leaving 12 bases between the germline ends. Germline V gives CDR1 LNHDA, CDR2 SQIVND (reference sequence). The CDR3 sequence is 15 residues long. The full variable domain, rest sourced from reference TRBV19 and TRBJ1-1, is DGGITQSPKYLFRKEGQNVTLSCEQNLNHDAMYWYRQDPGQGLRLIYYSQIVNDFQKGDIAEGYSVSREKKESFPLTVTSAQKNPTAFYLCASSRQARMNTEAFFGQGTRLTVV.

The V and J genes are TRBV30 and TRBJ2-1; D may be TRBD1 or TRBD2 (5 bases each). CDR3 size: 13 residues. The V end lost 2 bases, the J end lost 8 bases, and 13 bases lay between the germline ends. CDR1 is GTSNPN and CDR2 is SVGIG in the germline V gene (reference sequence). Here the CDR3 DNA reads TGTGCCTGGAGTCGGATGGGGGTGGATGAGCAGTTCTTC. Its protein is CAWSRMGVDEQFF.

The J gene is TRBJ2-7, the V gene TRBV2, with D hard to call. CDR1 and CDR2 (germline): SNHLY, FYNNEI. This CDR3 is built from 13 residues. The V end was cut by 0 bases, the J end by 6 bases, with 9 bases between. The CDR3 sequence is CASSEASIPEQYF. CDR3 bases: TGTGCCAGCAGTGAAGCCAGTATCCCCGAGCAGTACTTC. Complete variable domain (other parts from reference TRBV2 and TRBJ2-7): EPEVTQTPSHQVTQMGQEVILRCVPISNHLYFYWYRQILGQKVEFLVSFYNNEISEKSEIFDDQFSVERPDGSNFTLKIRSTKLEDSAMYFCASSEASIPEQYFGPGTRLTVT.